This TCR beta chain was sequenced for a study of OX40 agonist ivuxolimab in advanced cancers. Produced via immunoSEQ multiplex PCR; TCRdb's table is partial and in-frame only. Altogether roughly 8,100 clones are present, 75% to 85% being singletons, with the ten largest covering approximately 15%. Trimming took off 0 bases at V and 2 bases at J, with 11 bases between the two ends. Germline loops: CDR1 SGHDN, CDR2 FVKESK. This CDR3 is built from 16 residues. This chain links TRBV14 with TRBJ1-5, with D uncertain. Sequencing used CD4+ or CD8+ T cells sorted from blood, obtained in a trial of the OX40 agonist ivuxolimab. The TCR originated in an adult with an advanced solid tumor such as melanoma, head and neck, liver or kidney cancer. The CDR3 reads CASSQEGREGNQPQHF. CDR3 DNA: TGTGCCAGCAGCCAAGAGGGTAGGGAGGGCAATCAGCCCCAGCATTTT.